These T cell receptor beta chains were read from a single sample in a study of T-cell reconstitution after alpha-beta-depleted transplantation in children. TCRdb called the PCR reads again in MiXCR, with one record for every CDR3 protein. Of 250,000 to 300,000 distinct CDR3 sequences listed, over 9.5% are singletons. The material sequenced was PBMCs, taken before TCRalphabeta/CD19-depleted stem cell transplant. These receptors were obtained from a boy younger than two with acute myeloid leukemia, due to receive a stem cell transplant. CDR3s include the opening cysteine and the closing phenylalanine or tryptophan. The D gene is left open where the match is weak. Size is omitted from some rows. Given values are once, few, many or a class for expanded clones.

v_call: TRBV5-1; j_call: TRBJ2-5; clone_size: many; d_call: NA; cdr3_aa: CASSLYPGRETQYF; cdr3_nt: TGCGCCAGCAGCTTGTATCCAGGTCGAGAGACCCAGTACTTC
v_call: TRBV29-1; j_call: TRBJ1-5; clone_size: NA; d_call: TRBD1; cdr3_aa: CSVGGGQHQPQHF; cdr3_nt: TGCAGCGTGGGGGGGGGACAGCATCAGCCCCAGCATTTT
v_call: TRBV28; j_call: TRBJ1-6; clone_size: many; d_call: NA; cdr3_aa: CASSFPQGGYSPLHF; cdr3_nt: TGTGCCAGCAGTTTCCCCCAGGGTGGTTATTCACCCCTCCACTTT
v_call: TRBV20-1; j_call: TRBJ2-5; clone_size: many; d_call: TRBD2; cdr3_aa: CSDQSGGETQYF; cdr3_nt: TGCAGTGACCAGTCGGGAGGAGAGACCCAGTACTTC
v_call: TRBV5-4; j_call: TRBJ2-3; clone_size: few; d_call: NA; cdr3_aa: CASSHVRTATDTQYF; cdr3_nt: TGTGCCAGCAGCCATGTGCGGACTGCCACAGATACGCAGTATTTT
v_call: TRBV7-3; j_call: TRBJ2-1; clone_size: many; d_call: NA; cdr3_aa: CASSPNRGYNEQFF; cdr3_nt: TGTGCCAGCAGCCCAAACCGAGGCTACAATGAGCAGTTCTTC
v_call: TRBV6-4; j_call: TRBJ1-6; clone_size: many; d_call: TRBD1; cdr3_aa: CASSNRGTGARARNSPLHF; cdr3_nt: TGTGCCAGCAGTAACCGTGGGACAGGCGCTCGTGCCCGCAATTCACCCCTCCACTTT
v_call: TRBV2; j_call: TRBJ2-5; clone_size: many; d_call: NA; cdr3_aa: CASSQRTQYF; cdr3_nt: TGTGCCAGCAGTCAAAGGACCCAGTACTTC
v_call: TRBV7-2; j_call: TRBJ2-1; clone_size: many; d_call: NA; cdr3_aa: CASEKGGAVANEQFF; cdr3_nt: TGTGCCAGCGAGAAGGGGGGGGCCGTCGCCAATGAGCAGTTCTTC
v_call: TRBV3-1; j_call: TRBJ2-7; clone_size: many; d_call: NA; cdr3_aa: CASSQEMGGEQYF; cdr3_nt: TGTGCCAGCAGCCAAGAGATGGGGGGCGAGCAGTACTTC
v_call: TRBV12-3/TRBV12-4; j_call: TRBJ2-6; clone_size: many; d_call: NA; cdr3_aa: CASSFGGPGANVLTF; cdr3_nt: TGTGCCAGCAGTTTCGGGGGACCTGGGGCCAACGTCCTGACTTTC
v_call: TRBV7-9; j_call: TRBJ2-7; clone_size: many; d_call: NA; cdr3_aa: CASSLADTYEQYF; cdr3_nt: TGTGCCAGCAGCTTGGCGGATACCTACGAGCAGTACTTC
v_call: TRBV7-2; j_call: TRBJ1-4; clone_size: few; d_call: NA; cdr3_aa: CASRPGQLNEKLFF; cdr3_nt: TGTGCCAGCAGACCGGGACAACTTAATGAAAAACTGTTTTTT
v_call: TRBV12-3/TRBV12-4; j_call: TRBJ2-7; clone_size: many; d_call: NA; cdr3_aa: CASSSDQPSYYEQYF; cdr3_nt: TGTGCCAGCAGTTCCGACCAACCATCCTACTACGAGCAGTACTTC
v_call: TRBV6-5; j_call: TRBJ1-1; clone_size: NA; d_call: TRBD1; cdr3_aa: CASSYSQRATGQAAFF; cdr3_nt: TGTGCCAGCAGTTACTCCCAGAGAGCGACAGGGCAGGCAGCTTTCTTT
v_call: TRBV5-1; j_call: TRBJ2-5; clone_size: many; d_call: TRBD2; cdr3_aa: CASRGLAGETQYF; cdr3_nt: TGCGCCAGCAGAGGACTAGCTGGAGAGACCCAGTACTTC
v_call: TRBV7-2; j_call: TRBJ2-7; clone_size: many; d_call: TRBD2; cdr3_aa: CASSGRTSGRSYEQYF; cdr3_nt: TGTGCCAGCAGCGGAAGGACTAGCGGAAGATCCTACGAGCAGTACTTC
v_call: TRBV15; j_call: TRBJ2-1; clone_size: many; d_call: NA; cdr3_aa: CATSREAAYNEQFF; cdr3_nt: TGTGCCACCAGCAGAGAAGCGGCCTACAATGAGCAGTTCTTC
v_call: TRBV27; j_call: TRBJ2-2; clone_size: many; d_call: NA; cdr3_aa: CASTSSTGELFF; cdr3_nt: TGTGCCAGCACTTCGAGCACCGGGGAGCTGTTTTTT
v_call: TRBV12-3/TRBV12-4; j_call: TRBJ1-1; clone_size: many; d_call: NA; cdr3_aa: CASSPYRENTEAFF; cdr3_nt: TGTGCCAGCAGTCCTTACAGGGAGAACACTGAAGCTTTCTTT
v_call: TRBV3-1; j_call: TRBJ1-2; clone_size: many; d_call: NA; cdr3_aa: CASSQGMFGGFYGYTF; cdr3_nt: TGTGCCAGCAGCCAAGGGATGTTCGGGGGCTTCTATGGCTACACCTTC
v_call: TRBV19; j_call: TRBJ1-1; clone_size: NA; d_call: TRBD1; cdr3_aa: CASSMDRDTEAFF; cdr3_nt: TGTGCCAGTAGTATGGACAGGGATACTGAAGCTTTCTTT
v_call: TRBV11-2; j_call: TRBJ2-1; clone_size: many; d_call: TRBD1; cdr3_aa: CASSSPGQGNNEQFF; cdr3_nt: TGTGCCAGCAGTTCTCCGGGACAGGGAAACAATGAGCAGTTCTTC
v_call: TRBV28; j_call: TRBJ2-7; clone_size: many; d_call: NA; cdr3_aa: CASSPTFREQYF; cdr3_nt: TGTGCCAGCAGCCCGACATTCCGCGAGCAGTACTTC